One T cell receptor beta chain is described in this entry. Its antigen remains undetermined. No base qualities exist here, and no much larger clone lies one base off it. CDR1 and CDR2 were assigned from the germline V gene as SGHRS and YFSETQ. V is shortened by 4 bases, J by 5 bases, and the region joining them spans 12 bases. The CDR3, from cysteine to phenylalanine, totals 13 residues. Left in the record is the CDR3 DNA by itself, 39 bases read in frame from the first base. This entry comes from a study of blood T cell repertoires in COVID-19 (TCRdb year 2020). About the full investigation: Samples covering the acute and convalescent phases of COVID-19 were provided by collaborators in the United States, Italy and Spain. The sample metadata nearly always contained a de-identified subject ID, COVID-19 status, age in years and sex. The prospective study material was composed of cDNA or gDNA derived from T cells, B-cell-depleted T cells, or PBMCs. Where available, HLA class I and class II types were obtained from metadata supplied by the sample provider rather than from assay-based typing. The repertoires were released in a freely available public database meant as a resource for research on the immune response to SARS-CoV-2. Subjects who had been exposed to COVID-19, were actively infected with it, or had recovered from it provided the deeply sampled blood TCRbeta repertoires that made up the dataset. Samples came from the ongoing ImmuneRACE study (first 160 participants) plus 1,254 subjects from 6 global collaborators. Paper-wide results and their limitations: The amount of clinical and demographic metadata varied by source and participant and was provided uncurated.

The immunoSEQ Assay, a bias-controlled multiplex PCR, was used to amplify TCRbeta CDR3 regions from genomic DNA. Under the source paper's analysis protocol: Nucleated cell counts per sample were estimated from amplification of reference gene primers within the assay. To quantify the absolute abundance of each unique TCRbeta CDR3 rearrangement, sequence reads were collapsed and filtered. For each sample, productive Simpson clonality was calculated as the square root of Simpson's diversity index across productive rearrangements. The table comes from immuneACCESS by way of TCRdb, which keeps in-frame sequences with V and J called. Part of the clones is missing from these tables; in studies checked, under half for an unresolved V gene and the rest for unknown reasons. V and J calls and clone size come straight from that table; D and trimming were deduced from the DNA. The sample table contains roughly 200,000 clones; only one count was recorded for 88% of them. The ten most abundant clones make up approximately 2.7% of the sample.

In the prospective study, participants were about 18 to 95 years old, resided in about two dozen geographic areas of the United States, and were enrolled through a virtual design. To assign participants to cohorts, the prospective study relied on clinical history that participants themselves reported in a screening survey and a study questionnaire. For ImmuneRACE Cohort 3, a participant was defined as recovered based on two consecutive negative NP/OP PCR tests, clearance by a healthcare professional, or resolution of symptoms. In the prospective study, mobile phlebotomists collected whole blood, serum and a nasopharyngeal or oropharyngeal swab from each participant. Over a 2-month period, participants in the prospective study had the option of providing additional blood draws and questionnaires. Before DNA extraction, prospective study blood samples were shipped either frozen or at room temperature.

The sequence is built from TRBV5-1 and TRBJ2-5, and perhaps TRBD1 as D gene, on 6 matching bases. The sequence was obtained from a woman aged 25 to 39 who had recovered from COVID-19. Material for sequencing was PBMCs or T cells enriched from blood (not recorded which). The encoded CDR3 is CASSVQGLETQYF. Here is the DNA: TGCGCCAGCAGCGTACAGGGATTGGAGACCCAGTACTTC.